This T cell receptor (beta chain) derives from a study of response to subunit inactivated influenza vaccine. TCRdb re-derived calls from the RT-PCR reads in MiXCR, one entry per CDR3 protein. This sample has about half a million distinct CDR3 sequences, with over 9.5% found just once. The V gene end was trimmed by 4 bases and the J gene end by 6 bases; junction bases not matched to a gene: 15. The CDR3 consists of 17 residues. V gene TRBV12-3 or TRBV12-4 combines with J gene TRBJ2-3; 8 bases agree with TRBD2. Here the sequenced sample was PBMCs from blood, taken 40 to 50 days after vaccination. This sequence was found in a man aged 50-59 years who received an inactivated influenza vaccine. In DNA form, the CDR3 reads TGTGCCAGCAGTTACGGCAGAACAGGGACTAGGGGGGATACGCAGTATTTT. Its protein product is CASSYGRTGTRGDTQYF.